The 24 T cell receptor beta chains listed next were all sequenced from one sample in a study of T cells in Graves' hyperthyroidism and ophthalmopathy. It was RNA transcripts that yielded the amplified TCR beta CDR3 regions. HTBI primers were the set used in a first-round RT-PCR of the TCR CDR3. TCRdb independently ran MiXCR on the multiplex PCR reads; one entry per CDR3 protein. The data contain roughly 700,000 distinct CDR3 sequences, around 15% of them singletons. What was sequenced was blood. The source is a man aged 50 to 60 with Graves' hyperthyroidism.

This clonotype was observed a handful of times. V gene TRBV28 combines with J gene TRBJ1-6; D might be TRBD1 (5 bases). CDR1 is MDHEN and CDR2 is SYDVKM in the germline V gene. This CDR3 has 15 residues. The V gene lost 2 bases and the J gene lost 4 bases, with 9 bases spanning the gap. The CDR3 loop is CASSLLRGYNSPLHF. As DNA, the CDR3 is TGTGCCAGCAGTTTACTACGGGGGTATAATTCACCCCTCCACTTT.

This clonotype was detected a few times. V gene TRBV15 combines with J gene TRBJ2-2, with 13 bases that match TRBD2. Germline CDR1 reads LNHNV; CDR2 reads YYDKDF (reference sequence). The V and J ends lost 9 bases and 7 bases, in that order; junction bases with no gene match: 5. The CDR3 has 14 residues. As DNA, the CDR3 is TGTGCCACACGACTAGCGGGAGGTAGCGGGGAGCTGTTTTTT. This translates into CATRLAGGSGELFF.

CDR3 amino acids: CASSIARAGRNEQFF. In DNA, the CDR3 is TGTGCCAGTAGTATAGCTAGGGCAGGGCGGAATGAGCAGTTCTTC. V and J are TRBV19 and TRBJ2-1; the D gene is possibly TRBD1 (5 bases). Germline CDR1 reads LNHDA; CDR2 reads SQIVND (reference sequence). The CDR3 loop spans 15 amino acids. Between the trimmed V and J ends, which lost 1 base and 7 bases, there was a span of 14 bases.

The V call is TRBV29-1, the J call TRBJ2-3, with TRBD2 matching 7 bases. Germline CDR1 reads SQVTM; CDR2 reads ANQGSEA. The CDR3 consists of 16 residues. V dropped 5 bases and J dropped 1; count of bases not matched to a gene: 12. The CDR3 reads CSVQFRGVSRTDTQYF. The DNA of the CDR3 is TGCAGCGTTCAATTTCGGGGGGTCTCCCGCACAGATACGCAGTATTTT.

This rearrangement joins TRBV5-1 to TRBJ2-1; 9 nucleotides align to TRBD2. CDR1 is SGHRS, CDR2 YFSETQ, per germline. CDR3 length: 18 residues. Trimming at V came to 1 base and at J to 8 bases, leaving 16 bases not matched to a gene. The CDR3 region has the DNA TGCGCCAGCAGCTTGTACTTGGTAGCGGGAGTAGGTGCGGATGAGCAGTTCTTC. This translates into CASSLYLVAGVGADEQFF.

Points on this clonotype: A read error is possible here, since a much larger clone lies one base away. The gene calls are TRBV7-2 and TRBJ2-7, with D tentatively TRBD2 (6 bases). CDR3 length equals 12 residues. Trimming took 8 bases from V and 6 from J, leaving 14 bases between them. Germline assignment: CDR1 SGHTA and CDR2 FQGNSA. The DNA for the CDR3 is TGTGCCAGCGATAAAGTGGGGGGCGAGCAGTACTTC. The encoded protein is CASDKVGGEQYF.

This clonotype was counted a few times. The chain carries TRBV3-1 and TRBJ2-1, with 9 positions matching TRBD2. The CDR3 extends over 17 amino acids. Trimming at V came to 3 bases and at J to 7 bases, leaving 13 bases not matched to a gene. CDR1 is LGHDT and CDR2 is YNNKEL in the germline V gene (reference sequence). The CDR3, as DNA: TGTGCCAGCAGCCAGGGGGTAGGCGGGAGGGCCGTGAATGAGCAGTTCTTC. As protein: CASSQGVGGRAVNEQFF.

The CDR3, as DNA: TGTGCCAGTAGTATACGCAGAGATGACACCGGGGAGCTGTTTTTT. It specifies CASSIRRDDTGELFF. V usage is TRBV19 and J usage is TRBJ2-2; D not resolved. The CDR3 totals 15 residues. The germline CDR1 and CDR2 sequences are LNHDA and SQIVND (reference sequence). Trimming left V 2 bases short and J 3 bases short, with 10 bases between.

As for this clonotype: One base away lies a much larger clone, so this may be a sequencing read error. The rearrangement links TRBV28 to TRBJ2-1; D is tentatively TRBD1 or TRBD2 (5 bases each). CDR3 length equals 14 residues. In germline, CDR1 is MDHEN, CDR2 SYDVKM. Here the CDR3 DNA reads TGTGCCAGCAGTGGTCCGGGACCCGCAAATGAGCAGTCCTTC. This encodes CASSGPGPANEQSF.

This sequence joins TRBV28 and TRBJ2-1, with 9 nucleotides matching TRBD2. CDR3 length equals 14 residues. The J segment lost 7 bases and the V segment lost 8 bases, leaving 9 bases of the junction unmatched. Germline CDR1 is MDHEN and CDR2 is SYDVKM. DNA for the CDR3: TGTGCCAGCTGTGATAGCGGGAGAGCTAATGAGCAGTTCTTC. It specifies CASCDSGRANEQFF.

This clonotype was counted ten times or more. J is TRBJ2-1 and V is TRBV24-1, with D perhaps matching TRBD2 (5 bases). V was cut by 4 bases and J by 2 bases, with 14 bases left in between. The V gene's germline CDR1 is KGHDR and CDR2 SFDVKD. The CDR3 covers 16 residues. The CDR3 reads CATSDPGLLTYNEQFF. The CDR3 nucleotides are TGTGCCACCAGTGACCCTGGACTGCTAACCTACAATGAGCAGTTCTTC.

The chain couples TRBV6-1 to TRBJ1-5; 8 bases map to TRBD1. V trimming: 7 bases; J trimming: 4 bases; junction bases outside the gene matches: 6. Germline values: CDR1 MNHNS, CDR2 SASEGT. CDR3 length: 14 amino acids. CDR3 protein: CASIKDRGNQPQHF. In DNA, the CDR3 is TGTGCCAGCATTAAAGACAGGGGTAATCAGCCCCAGCATTTT.

This clonotype was seen a handful of times. This chain connects TRBV7-2 to TRBJ2-5, with no clear D. CDR1 is SGHTA and CDR2 is FQGNSA in the germline V gene. V was trimmed by 5 bases and J by 5 bases, leaving 15 bases between them. CDR3 length: 14 residues. CDR3 bases: TGTGCCAGCAGCCGAGAAGCCAGGCCGGAGACCCAGTACTTC. Translating gives CASSREARPETQYF.

This clonotype was detected many times. The V and J genes are TRBV7-3 and TRBJ1-6; 7 bases map to TRBD1. The length of the CDR3 is 14 residues. The J segment lost 7 bases and the V segment lost 5 bases, leaving 5 bases of the junction unmatched. In germline, CDR1 is SGHTA, CDR2 FQGTGA. This CDR3 reads CASSVTGSNSPLHF. The CDR3 coding sequence is TGTGCCAGCAGCGTGACAGGGTCCAATTCACCCCTCCACTTT.

In this sample, this clonotype turned up a few times. V is TRBV20-1 and J is TRBJ2-3, with D possibly matching TRBD2 (7 bases). The CDR3 totals 14 residues. In germline, CDR1 is DFQATT, CDR2 SNEGSKA (reference sequence). The CDR3 region is CRGGPTSFTDTQYF. In DNA, the CDR3 is TGCAGGGGGGGGCCGACTAGTTTCACAGATACGCAGTATTTT.

Turning to this clonotype: A much larger clone differs from this one at a single base, so this may be a read error. The chain has TRBV2 and TRBJ1-1; D is undetermined. Germline values: CDR1 SNHLY, CDR2 FYNNEI. The CDR3 covers 13 residues. The CDR3 region has the DNA TGTGCCACCAGTGAAGCGGGATTGGCGGACTCTTTCTTT. Translation: CATSEAGLADSFF.

This clonotype was recorded at least ten times. The chain carries TRBV29-1 and TRBJ2-2; D is perhaps TRBD1 (5 bases). Per germline, CDR1 SQVTM and CDR2 ANQGSEA. Trimming stripped 2 bases from V and 1 base from J, with 5 bases between. The CDR3 sequence is 13 residues long. The CDR3 protein is CSVEQGNTGELFF. CDR3 nucleotide sequence: TGCAGCGTTGAACAGGGGAACACCGGGGAGCTGTTTTTT.

In this sample, this clonotype turned up a few times. The conserved final phenylalanine or tryptophan is absent from the CDR3, which likely points to a read error. The rearrangement links TRBV18 to TRBJ1-6, with a weak D call TRBD1 (5 bases). CDR1 and CDR2 from the germline V gene are KGHSH and LQKENI. Trimming shortened V by 6 bases and J by 7 bases, and 13 bases separated the two germline ends. CDR3 length equals 14 residues. CDR3 bases: TGTGCCAGCTCCAAGGACAAGCTCAATTCACCCCTCCACTCT. It yields the protein CASSKDKLNSPLHS.

This clonotype was counted between two and nine times. This chain uses TRBV30 with TRBJ1-1, with D uncertain. Trimming stripped 3 bases from V and 1 base from J, with 9 bases between. CDR1 is GTSNPN and CDR2 is SVGIG in the germline V gene (reference sequence). CDR3 length: 13 amino acids. CDR3 coding DNA: TGTGCCTGGAGAGGTCGAGGGAACACTGAAGCTTTCTTT. This encodes CAWRGRGNTEAFF.

This clonotype was recorded at least ten times. The V gene is TRBV14, the J gene TRBJ2-1; D is possibly TRBD2 (5 bases). The V and J ends lost 1 base and 2 bases respectively, with 6 bases between them. Per germline, CDR1 SGHDN and CDR2 FVKESK. The CDR3 covers 14 residues. CDR3 in amino acids: CASSQAGAYNEQFF. CDR3 DNA: TGTGCCAGCAGCCAAGCCGGGGCCTACAATGAGCAGTTCTTC.

This clonotype was detected ten times or more. The chain has TRBV12-3 or TRBV12-4 and TRBJ1-5; no clear D gene. The CDR3 is made up of 13 amino acids. The V end was cut by 4 bases, the J end by 5 bases, with 9 bases between. The CDR3 here is CASSSTYHQPQHF. In DNA form, the CDR3 reads TGTGCCAGCAGTTCGACATACCATCAGCCCCAGCATTTT.

This clonotype was counted many times. The chain joins TRBV12-3 or TRBV12-4 to TRBJ1-5; D unresolved. The length of the CDR3 is 15 residues. V was pared by 3 bases and J by 6 bases, with 15 bases between. The CDR3 region has the DNA TGTGCCAGCAGTTTTGGCCCCGCTACAGTTCAGCCCCAGCATTTT. Translation: CASSFGPATVQPQHF.

In its sample, this clonotype was seen many times. The V and J genes are TRBV7-2 and TRBJ2-1, with TRBD2 matching 7 bases. V shed 5 bases, J shed 0 bases, and the junction held 4 bases outside the gene matches. The V gene's germline CDR1 is SGHTA and CDR2 FQGNSA. This CDR3 has 15 amino acids. CDR3 region: CASSTTSSSYNEQFF. CDR3 nucleotides: TGTGCCAGCAGCACGACTAGCAGCTCCTACAATGAGCAGTTCTTC.

As regards this clonotype: The junction and the germline gene differ at one end; a read error may be behind it. The V and J genes are TRBV11-1 and TRBJ2-1; weak D call: TRBD2 (6 bases). The CDR3 has 16 amino acids. Germline CDR1 SGHAT, CDR2 FQDESV (reference sequence). CDR3 loop: CTSSLAVIGGYNEQFF. In nucleotides, the CDR3 is TGTACCAGCAGCTTAGCCGTCATCGGGGGTTACAATGAGCAGTTCTTC.